This T cell receptor beta chain was profiled in a study of T cell responses to AZD1222 COVID-19 vaccine. Study results and limitations: Clonal diversity may have been underestimated, and the donors were mostly white British, with more females than males.

A word on this clone: The antigen is not known.

The table came from immunoSEQ multiplex PCR; TCRdb's copy has only in-frame clones and leaves some out. The table shows around 160,000 clones, with about 93% occurring only once. The CDR3 is made up of 15 amino acids. Trimming cost V 4 bases and J 5 bases; bases outside gene matches: 7. In germline, CDR1 is LNHNV, CDR2 YYDKDF (reference sequence). The V gene is TRBV15, the J gene TRBJ2-5; 10 nucleotides match TRBD1. The material was peripheral blood, obtained on day 0 of AZD1222 vaccination. The receptor comes from an adult in good health. The CDR3 region has the DNA TGTGCCACCAGCACCCCGACAGGGGGCGTGGAGACCCAGTACTTC. Translated: CATSTPTGGVETQYF.